Listed below are T cell receptor beta chains from one sample, sequenced in a study of T cells in Graves' hyperthyroidism and ophthalmopathy. Using its own MiXCR run on the multiplex PCR reads, TCRdb lists one record per CDR3 protein. There are a few hundred thousand distinct CDR3 sequences in the sample; over 45% occur only once, and about two fifths lies in the top ten. Sequences were obtained from peripheral blood or thyroid tissue (not recorded which). The receptors derive from an adult woman with Graves' disease, either hyperthyroidism or ophthalmopathy (not recorded which). The CDR3 runs from the conserved cysteine through the conserved F or W. D genes are given only for firm matches. Clone size is shown for a subset of rows, as once, few, many or a class of expanded clone.

TRBJ1-2 TRBV7-2 - TRBD1 CASSLADRAYGYTF TGTGCCAGCAGCTTAGCGGACAGGGCGTATGGCTACACCTTC
TRBJ1-1 TRBV15 few - CATSRKTANTEAFF TGTGCCACCAGCAGAAAGACAGCTAACACTGAAGCTTTCTTT
TRBJ1-1 TRBV20-1 - - CSASTLMVRGNTEAFF TGCAGTGCTAGTACCCTTATGGTACGCGGGAACACTGAAGCTTTCTTT
TRBJ2-7 TRBV11-2 - - CASSDGNREQYF TGTGCCAGCAGCGACGGGAACCGCGAGCAGTACTTC
TRBJ1-1 TRBV19 - - CASSQSGRAGGANTEAFF TGTGCCAGTAGCCAGTCCGGCAGGGCCGGGGGCGCGAACACTGAAGCTTTCTTT
TRBJ2-1 TRBV7-9 - TRBD2 CASSETSGRVSYNEQFF TGTGCCAGCAGCGAGACCAGCGGGAGGGTCTCCTACAATGAGCAGTTCTTC
TRBJ1-6 TRBV13 - - CASSRRDEDSPLHF TGTGCCAGCAGCCGCCGGGACGAAGATTCACCCCTCCACTTT
TRBJ1-3 TRBV10-1 - - CASSGRAYRVGKNTIYF TGCGCCAGCAGTGGCCGAGCCTACAGGGTAGGAAAAAACACCATATATTTT
TRBJ2-7 TRBV10-3 few TRBD1 CAISPVRQGKSYEQYF TGTGCCATCTCCCCAGTGCGACAGGGGAAATCCTACGAGCAGTACTTC
TRBJ1-2 TRBV29-1 - - CSVERSWEEGGYTF TGCAGCGTTGAAAGGTCCTGGGAGGAGGGTGGCTACACCTTC
TRBJ1-1 TRBV20-1 - - CSAASYFEAFF TGCAGTGCGGCCAGCTACTTTGAAGCTTTCTTT
TRBJ2-7 TRBV12-3/TRBV12-4 many TRBD1 CASSSDRDFHEQYF TGTGCCAGCAGTTCCGACAGGGATTTCCACGAGCAGTACTTC
TRBJ2-7 TRBV20-1 many TRBD2 CSASDRTSGLDEQYF TGCAGTGCTTCCGACCGGACTAGCGGGCTTGACGAGCAGTACTTC
TRBJ2-7 TRBV27 - TRBD1 CASSFVDRASYEQYF TGTGCCAGCAGTTTCGTCGACAGGGCGTCCTACGAGCAGTACTTC
TRBJ1-1 TRBV9 - - CASSVDPTTEAFF TGTGCCAGCAGCGTAGATCCTACAACTGAAGCTTTCTTT
TRBJ1-3 TRBV7-9 - - CASSITGTSGNTIYF TGTGCCAGCAGCATCACCGGGACCTCTGGAAACACCATATATTTT
TRBJ1-5 TRBV7-9 few - CASSLDGPGRSNQPQHF TGTGCCAGCAGCTTAGATGGTCCAGGGCGTAGCAATCAGCCCCAGCATTTT
TRBJ2-7 TRBV12-3/TRBV12-4 - - CASSSRGLKEYEQYF TGTGCCAGCAGCTCACGGGGGCTGAAAGAGTACGAGCAGTACTTC
TRBJ2-5 TRBV28 many TRBD2 CASTPGGSGRETQYF TGTGCCAGCACCCCCGGGGGAAGCGGGAGGGAGACCCAGTACTTC
TRBJ2-5 TRBV4-1 - - CASSPRGVETQYF TGCGCCAGCAGCCCACGGGGAGTAGAGACCCAGTACTTC
TRBJ1-3 TRBV9 - - CASSGDENSGNTIYF TGTGCCAGCAGCGGGGATGAGAACTCTGGAAACACCATATATTTT
TRBJ1-2 TRBV19 many - CASSIFSTPNYGYTF TGTGCCAGTAGTATCTTCAGCACCCCTAACTATGGCTACACCTTC
TRBJ2-5 TRBV5-1 - - CASSLARPRQETQYF TGCGCCAGCAGCTTGGCGAGACCCCGGCAAGAGACCCAGTACTTC
TRBJ1-1 TRBV5-1 - TRBD1 CASSPAGTGLGTEAFF TGCGCCAGCAGCCCCGCAGGGACAGGGTTGGGCACTGAAGCTTTCTTT
TRBJ1-5 TRBV24-1 - - CATSLGEPQHF TGTGCTACCTCACTGGGGGAGCCCCAGCATTTT
TRBJ1-2 TRBV4-3 many - CASSQDMGRTAYGYTF TGCGCCAGCAGCCAAGATATGGGGCGGACTGCCTATGGCTACACCTTC
TRBJ1-1 TRBV10-3 - - CATIDRHKNTEAFF TGTGCCACCATCGATAGGCACAAGAACACTGAAGCTTTCTTT
TRBJ1-1 TRBV29-1 few - CSAAEENEAFF TGCAGCGCGGCCGAAGAGAATGAAGCTTTCTTT
TRBJ1-3 TRBV12-3/TRBV12-4 many TRBD1 CASSLERDRGTNTIYF TGTGCCAGCAGTTTAGAGCGGGACAGGGGGACCAACACCATATATTTT
TRBJ1-5 TRBV6-5 many - CASSYSTEYQPQHF TGTGCCAGCAGTTACTCCACGGAGTATCAGCCCCAGCATTTT
TRBJ2-5 TRBV10-3 once - CAISKDYETQYF TGTGCCATCAGTAAGGACTATGAGACCCAGTACTTC
TRBJ1-2 TRBV7-2 many - CASSLAEGRIYGYTF TGTGCCAGCAGCTTAGCGGAGGGACGGATCTATGGCTACACCTTC
TRBJ2-6 TRBV7-2 - - CASSLVWVNTEAF TGTGCCAGCAGCTTAGTATGGGTGAACACTGAAGCTTTC
TRBJ1-2 TRBV9 few TRBD1 CASSEGQGPRSGYTF TGTGCCAGCAGCGAAGGACAGGGTCCTAGGAGTGGCTACACCTTC
TRBJ2-3 TRBV2 - TRBD2 CASSELIAGGDRSTDTQYF TGTGCCAGCAGTGAATTGATAGCGGGAGGAGACAGAAGCACAGATACGCAGTATTTT
TRBJ1-1 TRBV2 - - CASSGLRAGAFF TGTGCCAGCAGTGGATTGAGGGCAGGAGCTTTCTTT
TRBJ2-7 TRBV7-3 few TRBD1 CAISEGGGHDYEQYF TGTGCCATCAGTGAAGGGGGCGGACACGACTACGAGCAGTACTTC
TRBJ2-7 TRBV7-9 - TRBD1 CASSAQGQFDQDF TGTGCCAGCAGCGCCCAGGGACAGTTTGATCAAGACTTC
TRBJ2-7 TRBV11-2 - TRBD1 CARAYRDSFYEQYF TGTGCTAGGGCGTACCGGGACAGCTTTTACGAGCAGTACTTC